Listed here are 3 T cell receptor beta chains from one sample, sequenced in a study of naive and memory T cell subsets. Study findings and constraints: Possibly reflecting memory cells re-expressing CD45RA, a few larger clonotypes occurred in naive repertoires, especially CD8.

No antigen has been assigned to these receptors. Both TRBC1 and TRBC2 were covered by a beta constant-region primer of two equimolar oligonucleotides. The ligated cDNA underwent four PCR rounds using SP2 and nested alpha and beta constant-region primers. TCRdb re-called the UMI-ligation and nested PCR reads through MiXCR, storing one row per CDR3 protein. The sample consists of around 93,000 distinct CDR3 sequences, 11% of them appearing once. Material for sequencing was naive CD4+ T cells from blood. These receptors all stem from a human donor in good health.

The genes are TRBV28 and TRBJ2-7; no firm D call. Germline V gene data show CDR1 as MDHEN and CDR2 as SYDVKM. V gave up 5 bases and J gave up 2 bases, with 13 bases separating them. The CDR3 spans 14 residues. CDR3 amino acids: CASSVRDRAYEQYF. Written as DNA, the CDR3 is TGTGCCAGCAGTGTCCGAGACCGTGCCTACGAGCAGTACTTC.

This clonotype came up many times. This chain joins TRBV12-3 or TRBV12-4 and TRBJ1-4; no clear D. Trimming shortened V by 2 bases and J by 4 bases, and 14 bases separated the two germline ends. The CDR3 length is 16 residues. The CDR3 sequence is CASSLSLSRHNEKLFF. The CDR3, as DNA: TGTGCCAGCAGTTTATCCCTGAGCCGGCATAATGAAAAACTGTTTTTT.

V is TRBV5-1 and J is TRBJ2-1; D is undetermined. This CDR3 spans 15 amino acids. The germline V gene has CDR1 SGHRS and CDR2 YFSETQ. Trimming removed 0 bases at V and 5 bases at J, with 12 bases between. In nucleotides, the CDR3 is TGCGCCAGCAGCTTGGCGGCGAACCTGAACAATGAGCAGTTCTTC. Its translation is CASSLAANLNNEQFF.